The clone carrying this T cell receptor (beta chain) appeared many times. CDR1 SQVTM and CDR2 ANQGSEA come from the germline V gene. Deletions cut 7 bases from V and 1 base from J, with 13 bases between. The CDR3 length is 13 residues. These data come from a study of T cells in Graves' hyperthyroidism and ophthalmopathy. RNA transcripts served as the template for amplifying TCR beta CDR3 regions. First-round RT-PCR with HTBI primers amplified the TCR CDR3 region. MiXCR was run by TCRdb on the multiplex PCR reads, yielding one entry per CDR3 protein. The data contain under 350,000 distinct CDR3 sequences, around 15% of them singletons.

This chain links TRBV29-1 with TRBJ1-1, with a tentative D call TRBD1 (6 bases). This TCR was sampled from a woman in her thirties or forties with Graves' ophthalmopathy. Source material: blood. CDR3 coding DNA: TGCAGCGCTAAAGGACAGCAGAACACTGAAGCTTTCTTT. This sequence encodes CSAKGQQNTEAFF. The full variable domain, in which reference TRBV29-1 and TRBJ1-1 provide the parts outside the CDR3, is SAVISQKPSRDICQRGTSLTIQCQVDSQVTMMFWYRQQPGQSLTLIATANQGSEATYESGFVIDKFPISRPNLTFSTLTVSNMSPEDSSIYLCSAKGQQNTEAFFGQGTRLTVV.